Below are 30 T cell receptor beta chains sequenced from a single sample in a study of cytomegalovirus exposure and HLA in healthy donors. The PCR used 60 Vbeta and 13 Jbeta primers. Sequencing used immunoSEQ multiplex PCR; TCRdb keeps in-frame clones, though not all of them. In the table there are nearly 110,000 clones, 60% to 75% of which are singletons. The specimen sequenced was PBMCs. These receptors were obtained from a male donor in good health and CMV-seropositive.

This sequence joins TRBV7-2 and TRBJ2-3, with D uncertain. Trimming took 3 bases from V and 4 from J, leaving 8 bases between them. CDR3 size: 13 residues. Germline V gives CDR1 SGHTA, CDR2 FQGNSA. The CDR3 spells CASSLERSDTQYF. For the CDR3, the DNA is TGTGCCAGCAGCTTGGAGAGGTCAGATACGCAGTATTTT.

This sequence joins TRBV6-1 and TRBJ2-5; 7 bases line up with TRBD2. Losses at the gene ends were 4 bases for V and 2 bases for J; bases not matched to a gene: 7. The CDR3 totals 15 residues. Germline V gives CDR1 MNHNS, CDR2 SASEGT. DNA of the CDR3: TGTGCCAGCAGTGTAAGCGCGGGGGAACAAGAGACCCAGTACTTC. It translates to CASSVSAGEQETQYF.

The chain employs TRBV28 and TRBJ2-5, with D possibly matching TRBD2 (5 bases). The V end was cut by 3 bases, the J end by 1 base, with 12 bases between. Germline V gives CDR1 MDHEN, CDR2 SYDVKM. The CDR3 runs to 15 residues. In nucleotides, the CDR3 is TGTGCCAGCAGTTTGGCTCGGGGTCCCCAAGAGACCCAGTACTTC. This encodes CASSLARGPQETQYF. Combining the CDR3 with reference TRBV28 and TRBJ2-5 gives the whole variable domain DVKVTQSSRYLVKRTGEKVFLECVQDMDHENMFWYRQDPGLGLRLIYFSYDVKMKEKGDIPEGYSVSREKKERFSLILESASTNQTSMYLCASSLARGPQETQYFGPGTRLLVL.

This chain links TRBV5-1 with TRBJ1-4; perhaps TRBD1 as D (5 bases). V was trimmed by 0 bases and J by 6 bases, leaving 9 bases between them. Looked up from germline, CDR1 is SGHRS and CDR2 is YFSETQ. CDR3 length equals 14 residues. The CDR3 spells CASSLERGDEKLFF. In DNA, the CDR3 is TGCGCCAGCAGCTTGGAACGGGGGGATGAAAAACTGTTTTTT.

This clone was observed a few times. The V gene is TRBV9, the J gene TRBJ2-5, with TRBD2 identical over 9 bases. Germline-derived CDR1 and CDR2 are SGDLS and YYNGEE. V trimming: 2 bases; J trimming: 5 bases; junction bases outside the gene matches: 7. The CDR3 extends over 15 amino acids. The CDR3 bases are TGTGCCAGCAGCGTTCGGCGGGGGGGGAGGGAGACCCAGTACTTC. This codes for CASSVRRGGRETQYF.

The chain carries TRBV7-2 and TRBJ2-3, with 9 positions matching TRBD2. V gave up 5 bases and J gave up 3 bases; unmatched junction bases: 9. The germline V gene encodes CDR1 SGHTA and CDR2 FQGNSA. The CDR3 runs 16 residues. In DNA form, the CDR3 reads TGTGCCAGCAGCCAGATTGGGACTAGCTTAACAGATACGCAGTATTTT. The encoded protein is CASSQIGTSLTDTQYF.

V gene TRBV7-9 combines with J gene TRBJ2-1; 9 bases fit TRBD2. Looked up from germline, CDR1 is SEHNR and CDR2 is FQNEAQ (reference sequence). V shed 4 bases, J shed 1 base, and the junction held 14 bases outside the gene matches. The CDR3 extends over 19 amino acids. The chain's CDR3 is CASSSQSQGAGGSYNEQFF. The CDR3 DNA sequence: TGTGCCAGCAGCTCCCAATCCCAAGGAGCGGGAGGATCCTACAATGAGCAGTTCTTC.

V is TRBV2 and J is TRBJ2-7; TRBD1 aligns across 7 bases. CDR3 size: 12 residues. Germline-derived CDR1 and CDR2 are SNHLY and FYNNEI. The trim removed 6 bases at V and 6 bases at J, leaving 5 bases unmatched. In nucleotides, the CDR3 is TGTGCCAGCAGAGAGACAGGGACCGAGCAGTACTTC. Protein product: CASRETGTEQYF.

This chain links TRBV19 with TRBJ1-2; 8 bases agree with TRBD1. The CDR3 runs 14 residues. Germline trimming cut 4 bases from V and 2 bases from J; bases unmatched to any gene: 3. Looked up from germline, CDR1 is LNHDA and CDR2 is SQIVND (reference sequence). CDR3: CASSTQGANYGYTF. For the CDR3, the DNA is TGTGCCAGTAGTACCCAGGGGGCGAACTATGGCTACACCTTC.

This chain uses TRBV7-3 with TRBJ2-2; TRBD2 agrees at 12 bases. The junction had 7 bases not matched to a gene; V was cut back by 3 bases and J by 8 bases. Germline V gives CDR1 SGHTA, CDR2 FQGTGA. The CDR3 has 16 residues. In nucleotides, the CDR3 is TGTGCCAGCAGCTTCCAAACTGGGACTAGCGGGGGGGAGCTGTTTTTT. This codes for CASSFQTGTSGGELFF.

The chain links TRBV6-5 to TRBJ2-3, with 9 bases matching TRBD2. With V trimmed by 2 bases and J by 1 base, 1 base remained unmatched. CDR1 and CDR2 from the germline V gene are MNHEY and SVGAGI. The CDR3 loop spans 15 amino acids. CDR3 region: CASSYGGGGTDTQYF. The CDR3 DNA follows: TGTGCCAGCAGTTACGGCGGGGGGGGCACAGATACGCAGTATTTT.

The chain couples TRBV5-4 to TRBJ2-3; 8 bases line up with TRBD2. J gave up 0 bases and V 5 bases, and 5 bases lay outside the gene matches. The CDR3 runs 15 residues. CDR1 is SGHNT, CDR2 YYREEE, per germline (reference sequence). CDR3 nucleotides: TGTGCCAGCAGTAAACTAGCGGCTAGCACAGATACGCAGTATTTT. Amino acid sequence: CASSKLAASTDTQYF.

This clone has only one observation. The chain couples TRBV14 to TRBJ2-2; 10 bases are shared with TRBD2. The V and J ends lost 4 bases and 6 bases, in that order; junction bases with no gene match: 5. The CDR3 has 15 amino acids. The germline CDR1 and CDR2 sequences are SGHDN and FVKESK. The CDR3 sequence: CASSPSGSVAGELFF. The DNA for the CDR3 is TGTGCCAGCAGCCCTAGCGGGAGTGTCGCCGGGGAGCTGTTTTTT.

This clone was recorded once. The chain is built from TRBV19 and TRBJ2-3; 7 nucleotides align to TRBD1. The CDR3 runs to 14 residues. J was trimmed by 1 base and V by 7 bases; bases with no gene match: 5. Germline V gene lookup returns CDR1 LNHDA and CDR2 SQIVND (reference sequence). In nucleotides, the CDR3 is TGTGCCAGTACCACAGGACAGGGCACAGATACGCAGTATTTT. It is translated as CASTTGQGTDTQYF.

Remarks on this clone: At the DNA level, this CDR3 is encoded by other sequences in the same sample as well. The rearrangement joins TRBV5-6 to TRBJ1-6; D perhaps matches TRBD1 (6 bases). This CDR3 spans 14 amino acids. Germline V gene sequence: CDR1 SGHDT, CDR2 YYEEEE. V shed 7 bases and J shed 6 bases, with 14 bases lying between them. In DNA, the CDR3 is TGTGCCAGCGCGCACAGGGATCGTAATTCACCCCTCCACTTT. It translates to CASAHRDRNSPLHF.

The chain couples TRBV25-1 to TRBJ2-1, with a tentative D call TRBD1 (6 bases). V shed 5 bases and J shed 2 bases, with 13 bases lying between them. Germline lookup yields CDR1 MGHDK and CDR2 SYGVNS. The CDR3 has 15 residues. This chain's CDR3 is CASSSGHDPYNEQFF. The CDR3 bases are TGTGCCAGCAGTTCGGGACATGATCCCTACAATGAGCAGTTCTTC. The full variable domain, rest sourced from reference TRBV25-1 and TRBJ2-1, is EADIYQTPRYLVIGTGKKITLECSQTMGHDKMYWYQQDPGMELHLIHYSYGVNSTEKGDLSSESTVSRIRTEHFPLTLESARPSHTSQYLCASSSGHDPYNEQFFGPGTRLTVL.

The chain employs TRBV15 and TRBJ2-7; D call uncertain. The germline gives CDR1 LNHNV, CDR2 YYDKDF (reference sequence). This CDR3 is 17 amino acids long. V shed 0 bases and J shed 0 bases, with 15 bases lying between them. The CDR3 region is CATSRDSPSRDSYEQYF. The CDR3 region has the DNA TGTGCCACCAGCAGAGATTCCCCCTCGAGAGACTCCTACGAGCAGTACTTC. Full variable domain (missing parts from reference TRBV15 and TRBJ2-7): DAMVIQNPRYQVTQFGKPVTLSCSQTLNHNVMYWYQQKSSQAPKLLFHYYDKDFNNEADTPDNFQSRRPNTSFCFLDIRSPGLGDTAMYLCATSRDSPSRDSYEQYFGPGTRLTVT.

This clone was picked up many times. The chain uses TRBV28 and TRBJ1-2; tentative D call: TRBD1 (6 bases). Looked up from germline, CDR1 is MDHEN and CDR2 is SYDVKM. Trimming pared 5 bases from V and 3 bases from J, leaving 13 bases between. The CDR3 is 14 amino acids. The CDR3 bases are TGTGCCAGCAGTACCGACAGGACGGACTATGGCTACACCTTC. It encodes CASSTDRTDYGYTF.

The chain couples TRBV2 to TRBJ1-4, with TRBD1 matching over 7 bases. V lost 6 bases and J lost 5; bases outside the gene matches: 3. The CDR3 runs 13 residues. The germline V gene has CDR1 SNHLY and CDR2 FYNNEI. CDR3 region: CASRGTENEKLFF. Written as DNA, the CDR3 is TGTGCCAGCAGAGGGACAGAGAATGAAAAACTGTTTTTT.

The chain links TRBV11-1 to TRBJ2-7; 9 nucleotides align to TRBD2. The CDR3 spans 15 residues. Germline V gene lookup returns CDR1 SGHAT and CDR2 FQDESV (reference sequence). Unmatched junction bases numbered 11, after V lost 5 bases and J lost 6 bases. CDR3 loop: CASSLTLAGYGEQYF. CDR3 DNA sequence: TGTGCCAGCAGCCTGACCCTAGCGGGATATGGCGAGCAGTACTTC. Using reference TRBV11-1 and TRBJ2-7 for the parts outside the CDR3, the full variable domain is EAEVAQSPRYKITEKSQAVAFWCDPISGHATLYWYRQILGQGPELLVQFQDESVVDDSQLPKDRFSAERLKGVDSTLKIQPAELGDSAMYLCASSLTLAGYGEQYFGPGTRLTVT.

The J gene is TRBJ2-3, the V gene TRBV5-1; 9 bases fit TRBD2. This CDR3 is 14 amino acids long. CDR1 and CDR2 (germline): SGHRS, YFSETQ. V was clipped by 4 bases and J by 5 bases; unmatched bases: 5. The CDR3 sequence: CASSMGLAEDTQYF. For the CDR3, the DNA is TGCGCCAGCAGCATGGGACTAGCTGAAGATACGCAGTATTTT.

On this clone itself: The germline gene is not matched at one end of the junction; a read error may be the cause. This chain uses TRBV28 with TRBJ2-7; 9 bases are a match to TRBD1. The CDR3 has 13 residues. CDR1 MDHEN and CDR2 SYDVKM come from the germline V gene. CDR3 sequence: CVSTPDRGYEQYF. DNA for the CDR3: TGTGTCAGCACCCCGGACAGGGGATACGAGCAGTACTTC.

The chain has TRBV5-4 and TRBJ2-3; 11 bases map to TRBD2. V lost 4 bases to trimming and J lost 4 bases; unmatched junction nucleotides: 2. The germline V gene encodes CDR1 SGHNT and CDR2 YYREEE (reference sequence). The CDR3 totals 14 residues. The CDR3 nucleotides are TGTGCCAGCAGCCTTAGCGGGAGGGCAGATACGCAGTATTTT. It translates to CASSLSGRADTQYF.

The J gene is TRBJ1-6, the V gene TRBV6-1; D may be TRBD1 (6 bases). The V and J ends lost 2 bases and 3 bases respectively, with 17 bases between them. The CDR3 covers 18 residues. The V gene's germline CDR1 is MNHNS and CDR2 SASEGT. CDR3 loop: CASSERSGGAYYNSPLHF. The CDR3, as DNA: TGTGCCAGCAGTGAACGCTCGGGGGGGGCCTACTATAATTCACCCCTCCACTTT.

The chain has TRBV5-4 and TRBJ2-3; TRBD1 agrees at 8 bases. This CDR3 is 15 amino acids long. V was pared by 5 bases and J by 2 bases, with 7 bases of the junction left unmatched. The germline CDR1 and CDR2 sequences are SGHNT and YYREEE (reference sequence). The CDR3 here is CASSSRTGITDTQYF. CDR3 in DNA: TGTGCCAGCAGTTCCAGGACAGGGATCACAGATACGCAGTATTTT.

This rearrangement joins TRBV6-5 to TRBJ2-1; D perhaps matches TRBD2 (5 bases). CDR1 is MNHEY and CDR2 is SVGAGI in the germline V gene. Trimming stripped 2 bases from V and 7 bases from J, with 15 bases between. This CDR3 has 15 residues. In DNA form, the CDR3 reads TGTGCCAGCAGTTACAACGGGATGTTGGGTAATGAGCAGTTCTTC. Translation: CASSYNGMLGNEQFF.

In its sample, this clone was seen a few times. V usage is TRBV5-1 and J usage is TRBJ2-3, with D unresolved. CDR1 is SGHRS and CDR2 is YFSETQ in the germline V gene. The CDR3 has 12 residues. Trimming shortened V by 4 bases and J by 0 bases, and 3 bases separated the two germline ends. CDR3 DNA sequence: TGCGCCAGCAGCCAAAGCACAGATACGCAGTATTTT. Translating gives CASSQSTDTQYF.

CDR3 sequence reads: CASSLALSSGETQYF. Here the CDR3 DNA reads TGTGCCAGCAGCTTAGCGCTTAGTAGCGGAGAGACCCAGTACTTC. The rearrangement links TRBV7-2 to TRBJ2-5, with D perhaps matching TRBD2 (6 bases). Germline V gene data show CDR1 as SGHTA and CDR2 as FQGNSA. With 0 bases removed from V and 4 bases from J, the gap between germline ends came to 12 bases. The CDR3 is 15 amino acids.

The chain joins TRBV5-4 to TRBJ2-5; D possibly corresponds to TRBD1 (6 bases). The CDR3 has 13 amino acids. Deletions cut 4 bases from V and 2 bases from J, with 9 bases between. In germline, CDR1 is SGHNT, CDR2 YYREEE (reference sequence). The CDR3 is CASSHGQQETQYF. The CDR3 DNA reads TGTGCCAGCAGCCACGGACAGCAAGAGACCCAGTACTTC.

This clone was seen more than once but under ten times. The J gene is TRBJ1-5, the V gene TRBV6-1, with a possible D match to TRBD1 (5 bases). V lost 0 bases and J 11 bases, leaving 20 bases between the germline ends. Germline CDR1 is MNHNS and CDR2 is SASEGT. This CDR3 is built from 16 residues. The CDR3 sequence is CASSEALSSMEGTQHF. The DNA for the CDR3 is TGTGCCAGCAGTGAAGCGCTTTCGTCAATGGAGGGGACCCAGCATTTT.